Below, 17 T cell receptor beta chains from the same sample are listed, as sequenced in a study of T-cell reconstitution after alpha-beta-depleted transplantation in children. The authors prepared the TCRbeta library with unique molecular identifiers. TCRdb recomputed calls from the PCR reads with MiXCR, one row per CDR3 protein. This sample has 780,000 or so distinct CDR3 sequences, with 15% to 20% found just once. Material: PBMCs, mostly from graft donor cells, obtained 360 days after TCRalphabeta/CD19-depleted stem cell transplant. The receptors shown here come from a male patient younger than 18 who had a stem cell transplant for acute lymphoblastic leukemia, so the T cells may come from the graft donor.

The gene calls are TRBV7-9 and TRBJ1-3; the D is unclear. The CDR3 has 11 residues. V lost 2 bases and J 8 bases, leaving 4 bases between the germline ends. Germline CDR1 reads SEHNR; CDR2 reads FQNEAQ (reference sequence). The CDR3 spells CASSLWDTIYF. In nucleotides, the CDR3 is TGTGCCAGCAGCTTATGGGACACCATATATTTT.

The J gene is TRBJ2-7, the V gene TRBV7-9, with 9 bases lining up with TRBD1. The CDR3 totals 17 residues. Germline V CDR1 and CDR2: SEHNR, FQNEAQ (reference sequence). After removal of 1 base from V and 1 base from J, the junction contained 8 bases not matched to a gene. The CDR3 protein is CASSLGPGTGNSYEQYF. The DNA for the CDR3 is TGTGCCAGCAGCTTAGGGCCCGGGACAGGGAATTCCTACGAGCAGTACTTC.

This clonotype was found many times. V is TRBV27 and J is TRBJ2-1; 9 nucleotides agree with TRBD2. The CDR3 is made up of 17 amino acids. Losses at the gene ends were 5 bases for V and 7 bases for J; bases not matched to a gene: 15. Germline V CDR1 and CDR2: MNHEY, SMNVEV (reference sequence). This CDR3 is CASSPRGGKREYNEQFF. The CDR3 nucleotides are TGTGCCAGCAGTCCGCGGGGGGGCAAGCGGGAGTATAATGAGCAGTTCTTC.

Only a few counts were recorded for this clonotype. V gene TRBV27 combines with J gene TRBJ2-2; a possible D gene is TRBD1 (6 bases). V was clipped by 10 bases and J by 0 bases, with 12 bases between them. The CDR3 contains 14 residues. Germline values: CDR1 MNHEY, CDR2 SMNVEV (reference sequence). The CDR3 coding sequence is TGTGCCATCAGGGGACGGGCGAACACCGGGGAGCTGTTTTTT. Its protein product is CAIRGRANTGELFF.

The CDR3, as DNA: TGTGCCAGCAGCTTGGGGCAGTACCTTCCTACCTACGAGCAGTACTTC. It translates to CASSLGQYLPTYEQYF. V gene TRBV5-6 combines with J gene TRBJ2-7; D unresolved. V lost 0 bases, J lost 2 bases, and 15 bases lay in between. Germline CDR1 reads SGHDT; CDR2 reads YYEEEE. This CDR3 contains 16 residues.

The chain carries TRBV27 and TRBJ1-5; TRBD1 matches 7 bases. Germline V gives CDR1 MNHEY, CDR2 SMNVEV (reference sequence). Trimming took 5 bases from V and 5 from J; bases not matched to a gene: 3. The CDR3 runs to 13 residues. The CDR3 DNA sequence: TGTGCCAGCAGTACGACAGGGCATCAGCCCCAGCATTTT. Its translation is CASSTTGHQPQHF.

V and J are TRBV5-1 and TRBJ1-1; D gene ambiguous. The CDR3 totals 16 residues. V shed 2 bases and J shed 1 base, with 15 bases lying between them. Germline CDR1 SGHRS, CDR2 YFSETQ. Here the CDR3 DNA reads TGCGCCAGCAGCTTAGTTGGAGGGATCGGGAACACTGAAGCTTTCTTT. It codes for CASSLVGGIGNTEAFF.

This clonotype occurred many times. Here the CDR3 DNA reads TGTGCCAGCAGTGCGTCCCCCGGACTACTATACAATGAGCAGTTCTTC. It is translated as CASSASPGLLYNEQFF. This chain connects TRBV12-3 or TRBV12-4 to TRBJ2-1; D might be TRBD2 (6 bases). The CDR3 contains 16 residues. Trimming left V 5 bases short and J 4 bases short, with 18 bases between.

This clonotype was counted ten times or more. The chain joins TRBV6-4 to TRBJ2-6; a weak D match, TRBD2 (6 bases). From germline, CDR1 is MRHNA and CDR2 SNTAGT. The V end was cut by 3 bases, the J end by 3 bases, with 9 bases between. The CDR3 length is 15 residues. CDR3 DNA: TGTGCCAGCAGTGAGGCGGGGAGTGGGGCCAACGTCCTGACTTTC. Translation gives CASSEAGSGANVLTF.

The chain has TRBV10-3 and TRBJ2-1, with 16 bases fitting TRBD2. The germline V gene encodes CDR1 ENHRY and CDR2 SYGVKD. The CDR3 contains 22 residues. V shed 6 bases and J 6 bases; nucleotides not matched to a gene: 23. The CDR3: CAISAGTGTSGRVGRGPNEQFF. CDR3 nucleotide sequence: TGTGCCATCAGCGCCGGGACAGGGACTAGCGGGAGGGTCGGCCGAGGGCCCAATGAGCAGTTCTTC.

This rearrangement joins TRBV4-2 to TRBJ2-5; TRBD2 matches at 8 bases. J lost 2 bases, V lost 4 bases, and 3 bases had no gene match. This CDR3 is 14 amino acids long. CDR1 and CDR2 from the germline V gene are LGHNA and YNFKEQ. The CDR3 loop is CASSLPGGQETQYF. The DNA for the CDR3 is TGTGCCAGCAGCCTGCCGGGAGGGCAAGAGACCCAGTACTTC.

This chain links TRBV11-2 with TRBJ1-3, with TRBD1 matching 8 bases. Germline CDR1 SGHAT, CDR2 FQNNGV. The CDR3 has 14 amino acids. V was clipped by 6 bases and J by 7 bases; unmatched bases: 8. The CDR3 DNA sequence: TGTGCCAGCAGACAAGGACAGGGAGACAACACCATATATTTT. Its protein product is CASRQGQGDNTIYF.

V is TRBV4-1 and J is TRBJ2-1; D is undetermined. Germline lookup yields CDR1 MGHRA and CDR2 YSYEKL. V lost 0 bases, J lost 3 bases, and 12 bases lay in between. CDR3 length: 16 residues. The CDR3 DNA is TGCGCCAGCAGCCAAGATCAAGGGCCCCTCTACAATGAGCAGTTCTTC. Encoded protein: CASSQDQGPLYNEQFF.

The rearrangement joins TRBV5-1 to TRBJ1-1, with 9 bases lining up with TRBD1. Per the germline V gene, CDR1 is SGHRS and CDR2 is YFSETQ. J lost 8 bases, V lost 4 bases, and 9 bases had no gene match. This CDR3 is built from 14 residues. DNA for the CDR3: TGCGCCAGCAGCAACAGCCGGGACAGGGTCGAAGCTTTCTTT. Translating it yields CASSNSRDRVEAFF.

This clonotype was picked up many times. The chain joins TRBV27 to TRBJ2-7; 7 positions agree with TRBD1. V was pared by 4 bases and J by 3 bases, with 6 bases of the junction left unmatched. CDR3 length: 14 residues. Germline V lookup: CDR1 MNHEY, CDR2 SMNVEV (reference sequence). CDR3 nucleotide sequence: TGTGCCAGCAGTTACACGGGGACAGTCTACGAGCAGTACTTC. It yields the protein CASSYTGTVYEQYF.

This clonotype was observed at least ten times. This CDR3 reads CASSFNYRTGELFF. The CDR3 region has the DNA TGTGCCAGCAGCTTCAACTATCGCACCGGGGAGCTGTTTTTT. The genes are TRBV11-3 and TRBJ2-2, with D unclear. This CDR3 is built from 14 residues. CDR1 is SGHNT, CDR2 YENEEA, per germline. Trimming stripped 3 bases from V and 4 bases from J, with 9 bases between.

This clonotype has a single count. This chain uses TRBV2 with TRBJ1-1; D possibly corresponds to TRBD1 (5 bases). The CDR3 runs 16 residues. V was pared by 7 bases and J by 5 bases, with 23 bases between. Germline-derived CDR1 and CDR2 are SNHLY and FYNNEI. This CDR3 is CASNTVGPVQRTEAFF. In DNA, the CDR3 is TGTGCCAGCAATACGGTGGGGCCCGTACAGAGGACTGAAGCTTTCTTT.